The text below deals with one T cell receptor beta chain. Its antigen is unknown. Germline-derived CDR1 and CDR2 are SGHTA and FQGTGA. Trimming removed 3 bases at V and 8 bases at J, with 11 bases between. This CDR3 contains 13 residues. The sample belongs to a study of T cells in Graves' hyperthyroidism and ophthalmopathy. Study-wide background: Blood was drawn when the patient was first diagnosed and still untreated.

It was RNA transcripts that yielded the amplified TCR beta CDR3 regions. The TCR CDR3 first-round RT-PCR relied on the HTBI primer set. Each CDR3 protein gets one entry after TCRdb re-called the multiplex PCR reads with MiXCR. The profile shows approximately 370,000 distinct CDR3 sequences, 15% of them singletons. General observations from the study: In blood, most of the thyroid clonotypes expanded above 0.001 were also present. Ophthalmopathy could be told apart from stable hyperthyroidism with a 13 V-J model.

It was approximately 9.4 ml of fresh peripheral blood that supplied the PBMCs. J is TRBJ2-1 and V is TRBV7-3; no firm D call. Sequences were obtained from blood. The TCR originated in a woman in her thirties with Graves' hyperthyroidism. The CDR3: CASSFPGGYEQFF. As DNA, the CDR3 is TGTGCCAGCAGCTTCCCAGGCGGCTATGAGCAGTTCTTC. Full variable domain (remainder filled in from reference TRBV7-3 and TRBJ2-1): GAGVSQTPSNKVTEKGKYVELRCDPISGHTALYWYRQSLGQGPEFLIYFQGTGAADDSGLPNDRFFAVRPEGSVSTLKIQRTERGDSAVYLCASSFPGGYEQFFGPGTRLTVL.